Following are 16 T cell receptor beta chains from one sample sequenced in a study of human T cells and chemical hapten exposure. Time point indicated: patch test 3, about 24 weeks after DPC sensitization. This sample's treatment: therapeutic diphenylcyclopropenone sensitization with weekly scalp DPC. TCRdb reanalysed the RACE reads using MiXCR and keeps one entry per CDR3 protein. The table has over 55,000 distinct CDR3 sequences, over 8.5% seen once. Sequencing used whole blood, obtained in connection with sensitization to the hapten diphenylcyclopropenone (DPC). The receptors were sampled from a woman aged 45-65 years with alopecia areata. Some clones in this sample may be carry-over from other donors' samples.

This clonotype has just a few counts. The chain couples TRBV6-1 to TRBJ1-1, with D possibly TRBD1 on 5 matching bases. Germline V CDR1 and CDR2: MNHNS, SASEGT. V shed 4 bases and J shed 8 bases, with 14 bases lying between them. The length of the CDR3 is 13 residues. The CDR3 loop reads CASSGRDLAEAFF. CDR3 in DNA: TGTGCCAGCAGTGGCCGGGACCTCGCCGAAGCTTTCTTT.

This chain uses TRBV7-6 with TRBJ2-1; the D call may be TRBD1 or TRBD2 (5 bases each). The CDR3 extends over 17 amino acids. The ends were cut back, 1 base at V and 4 bases at J, with 17 bases in the middle. Germline loops: CDR1 SGHVS, CDR2 FNYEAQ. The CDR3 sequence: CASSLDWGTPLYNEQFF. CDR3 nucleotides: TGTGCCAGCAGCTTAGATTGGGGGACCCCTTTATACAATGAGCAGTTCTTC.

J is TRBJ1-2 and V is TRBV28; 9 bases match TRBD1. With V trimmed by 4 bases and J by 2 bases, 11 bases remained unmatched. CDR3 length equals 17 residues. Germline V CDR1 and CDR2: MDHEN, SYDVKM. The CDR3 nucleotides read TGTGCCAGCAGTTCACAGTCTACAGGGGGCGTAAACTATGGCTACACCTTC. Protein: CASSSQSTGGVNYGYTF.

Many counts were recorded for this clonotype. The rearrangement links TRBV20-1 to TRBJ1-2; D uncertain. The germline gives CDR1 DFQATT, CDR2 SNEGSKA (reference sequence). The V gene lost 0 bases and the J gene lost 4 bases, with 9 bases spanning the gap. This CDR3 comprises 13 residues. In DNA form, the CDR3 reads TGCAGTGCTAGAGATCTAGGAGCCTATGGCTACACCTTC. Residues: CSARDLGAYGYTF.

This clonotype showed up many times. CDR3 DNA: TGTGCCAGCAGCCAAGATCACGAAGATACGCAGTATTTT. Translation gives CASSQDHEDTQYF. The rearrangement uses TRBV4-2 and TRBJ2-3; no clear D gene. The germline V gene encodes CDR1 LGHNA and CDR2 YNFKEQ. CDR3 length: 13 residues. V was cut by 0 bases and J by 5 bases, with 6 bases left in between.

This clonotype was picked up many times. The rearrangement links TRBV5-4 to TRBJ1-5, with D unresolved. V lost 0 bases and J lost 6, with 4 bases in between. The germline gives CDR1 SGHNT, CDR2 YYREEE (reference sequence). The CDR3 has 12 amino acids. Written as DNA, the CDR3 is TGTGCCAGCAGCTTGGATAGTCAGCCCCAGCATTTT. As protein: CASSLDSQPQHF.

This chain joins TRBV4-1 and TRBJ2-7; no definite D call. Between the trimmed V and J ends, which lost 3 bases and 6 bases, there was a span of 12 bases. Germline V gene lookup returns CDR1 MGHRA and CDR2 YSYEKL. CDR3 length equals 13 residues. The chain's CDR3 is CASSQTERFEQYF. DNA for the CDR3: TGCGCCAGCAGCCAGACGGAAAGGTTCGAGCAGTACTTC.

This chain connects TRBV4-3 to TRBJ2-5, with D uncertain. The V end was cut by 4 bases, the J end by 1 base, with 16 bases between. This CDR3 region has 16 residues. Per the germline V gene, CDR1 is LGHNA and CDR2 is YSLEER. The CDR3 is CASSPTGRETQETQYF. As DNA, the CDR3 is TGCGCCAGCAGCCCCACCGGTCGCGAAACCCAAGAGACCCAGTACTTC.

Only a few counts were recorded for this clonotype. The CDR3 DNA reads as TGCAGCGCTAACAGGGGGCTGGCCGGGGAGCTGTTTTTT. This codes for CSANRGLAGELFF. V usage is TRBV29-1 and J usage is TRBJ2-2; 9 nucleotides line up with TRBD1. The CDR3 is 13 residues long. The V and J ends lost 7 bases and 6 bases, in that order; junction bases with no gene match: 6. CDR1 is SQVTM, CDR2 ANQGSEA, per germline.

This clonotype was recorded at least ten times. J is TRBJ1-6 and V is TRBV5-1; D might be TRBD1 (5 bases). Looked up from germline, CDR1 is SGHRS and CDR2 is YFSETQ. Trimming stripped 0 bases from V and 7 bases from J, with 11 bases between. This CDR3 has 15 residues. CDR3 in amino acids: CASSLAPGLNSPLHF. CDR3 DNA: TGCGCCAGCAGCTTGGCCCCAGGGTTGAATTCACCCCTCCACTTT.

This clonotype was detected only once. This chain links TRBV25-1 with TRBJ2-7, with 10 nucleotides matching TRBD1. Unmatched junction bases numbered 3, after V lost 4 bases and J lost 0 bases. The CDR3 is 15 amino acids. Germline V gene lookup returns CDR1 MGHDK and CDR2 SYGVNS. The CDR3 sequence: CASSGDRGSSYEQYF. CDR3 nucleotides: TGTGCCAGCAGTGGGGACAGGGGCAGCTCCTACGAGCAGTACTTC.

This clonotype has more than one count but fewer than ten. The chain is built from TRBV28 and TRBJ1-6; no clear D. V was trimmed by 5 bases and J by 9 bases, leaving 8 bases between them. CDR3 length equals 12 residues. Germline V CDR1 and CDR2: MDHEN, SYDVKM. The CDR3 DNA reads as TGTGCCAGCAGTACCCTTGTTTCACCCCTCCACTTT. Translated, it gives CASSTLVSPLHF.

There are a few counts of this clonotype. The chain carries TRBV6-1 and TRBJ2-1, with D unclear. The CDR3 is 12 amino acids. Trimming removed 2 bases at V and 6 bases at J, with 5 bases between. Germline lookup yields CDR1 MNHNS and CDR2 SASEGT. Here the CDR3 DNA reads TGTGCCAGCAGTGAATACGGCAATGAGCAGTTCTTC. Encoded protein: CASSEYGNEQFF.

This clonotype was detected a few times. The chain combines TRBV20-1 with TRBJ1-1; TRBD1 matches 8 bases. The germline gives CDR1 DFQATT, CDR2 SNEGSKA (reference sequence). CDR3 length: 14 amino acids. V dropped 4 bases and J dropped 1; count of bases not matched to a gene: 5. Written as DNA, the CDR3 is TGCAGTGCTATAAGGGGGACAGGGAACACTGAAGCTTTCTTT. It yields the protein CSAIRGTGNTEAFF.

The CDR3 nucleotides read TGTGCCACGATCCAACTTCCATCCTATAATTCACCCCTCCACTTT. As protein: CATIQLPSYNSPLHF. The chain employs TRBV6-5 and TRBJ1-6; no clear D gene. Germline loops: CDR1 MNHEY, CDR2 SVGAGI. The CDR3 extends over 15 amino acids. V dropped 10 bases and J dropped 1 base, with 14 bases sitting between them.

This clonotype was counted once. This chain joins TRBV10-3 and TRBJ1-1, with 10 bases fitting TRBD1. CDR3 length: 12 residues. Germline CDR1 reads ENHRY; CDR2 reads SYGVKD. With V trimmed by 6 bases and J by 11 bases, 6 bases remained unmatched. This chain's CDR3 is CAISPGTGDAFF. The CDR3, as DNA: TGTGCCATCAGCCCCGGGACAGGGGACGCTTTCTTT.